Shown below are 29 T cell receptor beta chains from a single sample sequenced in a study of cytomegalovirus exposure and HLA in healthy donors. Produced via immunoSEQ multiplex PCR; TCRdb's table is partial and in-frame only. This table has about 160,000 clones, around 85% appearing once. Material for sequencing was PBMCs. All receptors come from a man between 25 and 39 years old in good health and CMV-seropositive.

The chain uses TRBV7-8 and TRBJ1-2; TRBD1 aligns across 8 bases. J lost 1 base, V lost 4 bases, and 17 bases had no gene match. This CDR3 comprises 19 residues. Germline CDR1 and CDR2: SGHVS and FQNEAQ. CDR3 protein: CASSSRSAAGGDLNYGYTF. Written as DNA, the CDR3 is TGTGCCAGCAGCTCTCGCTCGGCGGCAGGGGGCGACCTTAACTATGGCTACACCTTC.

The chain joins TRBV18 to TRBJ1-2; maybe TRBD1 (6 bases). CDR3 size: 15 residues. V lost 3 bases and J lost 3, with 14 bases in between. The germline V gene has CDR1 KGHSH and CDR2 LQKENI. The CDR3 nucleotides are TGTGCCAGCTCACCTCAGCACAGGGATGACTATGGCTACACCTTC. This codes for CASSPQHRDDYGYTF.

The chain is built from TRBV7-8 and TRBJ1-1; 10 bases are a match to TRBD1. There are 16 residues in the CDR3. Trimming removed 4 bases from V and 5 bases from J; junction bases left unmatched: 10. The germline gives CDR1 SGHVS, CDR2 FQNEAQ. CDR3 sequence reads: CASSSHRDRGWTEAFF. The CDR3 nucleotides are TGTGCCAGCAGCTCCCATAGGGACAGGGGATGGACTGAAGCTTTCTTT. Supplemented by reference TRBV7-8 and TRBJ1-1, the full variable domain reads GAGVSQSPRYKVAKRGQDVALRCDPISGHVSLFWYQQALGQGPEFLTYFQNEAQLDKSGLPSDRFFAERPEGSVSTLKIQRTQQEDSAVYLCASSSHRDRGWTEAFFGQGTRLTVV.

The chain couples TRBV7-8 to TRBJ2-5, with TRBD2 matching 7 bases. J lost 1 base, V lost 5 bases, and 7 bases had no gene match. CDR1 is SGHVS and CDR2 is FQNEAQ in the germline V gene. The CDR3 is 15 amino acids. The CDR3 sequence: CASSLPSGLQETQYF. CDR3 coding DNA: TGTGCCAGCAGCCTGCCTAGCGGCCTCCAAGAGACCCAGTACTTC.

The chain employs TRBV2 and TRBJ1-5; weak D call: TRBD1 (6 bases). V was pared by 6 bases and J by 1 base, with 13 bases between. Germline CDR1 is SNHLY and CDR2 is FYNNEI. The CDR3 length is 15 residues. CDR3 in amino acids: CASRAQGGSNQPQHF. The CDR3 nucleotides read TGTGCCAGCAGGGCCCAAGGGGGAAGCAATCAGCCCCAGCATTTT.

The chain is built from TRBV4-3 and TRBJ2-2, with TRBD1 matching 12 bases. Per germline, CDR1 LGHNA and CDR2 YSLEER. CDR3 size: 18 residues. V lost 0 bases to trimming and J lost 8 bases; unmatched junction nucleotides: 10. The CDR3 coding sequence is TGCGCCAGCAGCCAAGATCTAGGGACAGGGGGCATCAGGGGGGAGCTGTTTTTT. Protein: CASSQDLGTGGIRGELFF.

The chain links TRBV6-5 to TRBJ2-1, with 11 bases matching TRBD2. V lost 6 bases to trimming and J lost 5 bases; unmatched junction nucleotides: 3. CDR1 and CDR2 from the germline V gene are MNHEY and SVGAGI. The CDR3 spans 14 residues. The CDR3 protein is CASRGTSGNNEQFF. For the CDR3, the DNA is TGTGCCAGCAGGGGGACTAGCGGTAACAATGAGCAGTTCTTC.

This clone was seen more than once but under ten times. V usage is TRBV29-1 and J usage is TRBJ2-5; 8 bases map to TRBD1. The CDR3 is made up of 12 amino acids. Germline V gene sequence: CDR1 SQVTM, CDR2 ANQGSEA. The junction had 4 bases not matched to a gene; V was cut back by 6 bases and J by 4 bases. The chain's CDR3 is CSVDDRGETQYF. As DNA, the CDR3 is TGCAGCGTGGACGACAGGGGAGAGACCCAGTACTTC.

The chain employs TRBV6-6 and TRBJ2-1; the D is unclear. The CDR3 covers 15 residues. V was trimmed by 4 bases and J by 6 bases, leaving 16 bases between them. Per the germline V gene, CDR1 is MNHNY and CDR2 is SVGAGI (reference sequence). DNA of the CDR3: TGTGCCAGCAGTTCCCTAGGTACATTTCCCAATGAGCAGTTCTTC. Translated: CASSSLGTFPNEQFF.

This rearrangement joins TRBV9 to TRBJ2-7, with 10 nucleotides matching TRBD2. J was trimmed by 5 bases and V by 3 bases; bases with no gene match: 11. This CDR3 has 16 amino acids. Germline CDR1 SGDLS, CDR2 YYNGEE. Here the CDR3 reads CASSALGSGGVDEQYF. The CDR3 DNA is TGTGCCAGCAGCGCCTTGGGGAGCGGGGGGGTAGACGAGCAGTACTTC.

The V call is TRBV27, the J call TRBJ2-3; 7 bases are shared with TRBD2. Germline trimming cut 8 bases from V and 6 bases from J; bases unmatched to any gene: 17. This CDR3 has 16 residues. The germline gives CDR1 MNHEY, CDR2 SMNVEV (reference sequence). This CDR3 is CASASTTRGLTDTQYF. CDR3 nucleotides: TGTGCCAGCGCCTCTACGACGCGGGGGTTGACTGATACGCAGTATTTT.

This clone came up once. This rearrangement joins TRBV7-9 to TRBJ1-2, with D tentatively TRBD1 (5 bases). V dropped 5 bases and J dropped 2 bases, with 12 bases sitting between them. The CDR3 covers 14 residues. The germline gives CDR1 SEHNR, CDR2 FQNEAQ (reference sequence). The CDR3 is CASSHAGTNYGYTF. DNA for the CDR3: TGTGCCAGCAGCCATGCGGGGACCAACTATGGCTACACCTTC. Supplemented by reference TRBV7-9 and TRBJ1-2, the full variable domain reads DTGVSQNPRHKITKRGQNVTFRCDPISEHNRLYWYRQTLGQGPEFLTYFQNEAQLEKSRLLSDRFSAERPKGSFSTLEIQRTEQGDSAMYLCASSHAGTNYGYTFGSGTRLTVV.

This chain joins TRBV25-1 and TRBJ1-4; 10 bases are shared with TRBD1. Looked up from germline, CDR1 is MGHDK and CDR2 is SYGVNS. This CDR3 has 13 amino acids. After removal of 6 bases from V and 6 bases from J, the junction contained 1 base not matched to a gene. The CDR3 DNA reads TGTGCCAGCAGGACAGGGGGCTATGAAAAACTGTTTTTT. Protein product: CASRTGGYEKLFF.

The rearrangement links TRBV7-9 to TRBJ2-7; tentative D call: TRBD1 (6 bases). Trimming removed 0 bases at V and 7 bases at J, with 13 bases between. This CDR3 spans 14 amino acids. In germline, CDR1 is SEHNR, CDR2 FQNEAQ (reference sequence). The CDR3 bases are TGTGCCAGCAGCTTAGCGCCAGGGGCTCGGGAGCAGTACTTC. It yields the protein CASSLAPGAREQYF.

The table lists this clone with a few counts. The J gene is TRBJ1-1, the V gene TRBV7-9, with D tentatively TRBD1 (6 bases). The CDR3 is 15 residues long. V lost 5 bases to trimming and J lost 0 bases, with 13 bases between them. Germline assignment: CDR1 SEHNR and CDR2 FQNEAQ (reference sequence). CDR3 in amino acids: CASSPVRTVNTEAFF. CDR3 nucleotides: TGTGCCAGCAGCCCGGTCAGGACAGTGAACACTGAAGCTTTCTTT.

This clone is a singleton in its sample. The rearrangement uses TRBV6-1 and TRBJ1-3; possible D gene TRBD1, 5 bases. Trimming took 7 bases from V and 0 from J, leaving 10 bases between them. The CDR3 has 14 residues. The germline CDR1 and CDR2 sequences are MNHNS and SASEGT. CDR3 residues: CASTRQTSGNTIYF. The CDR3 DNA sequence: TGTGCCAGCACGAGACAGACCTCTGGAAACACCATATATTTT.

CDR3 DNA sequence: TGTGCCAGCAGCTTATTGGGACAGGGATCCACTAACTATGGCTACACCTTC. Translation gives CASSLLGQGSTNYGYTF. The rearrangement links TRBV7-2 to TRBJ1-2; 9 nucleotides align to TRBD1. The junction had 7 bases not matched to a gene; V was cut back by 2 bases and J by 0 bases. This CDR3 is built from 17 residues. Germline V gene lookup returns CDR1 SGHTA and CDR2 FQGNSA. Complete variable domain (other parts from reference TRBV7-2 and TRBJ1-2): GAGVSQSPSNKVTEKGKDVELRCDPISGHTALYWYRQSLGQGLEFLIYFQGNSAPDKSGLPSDRFSAERTGGSVSTLTIQRTQQEDSAVYLCASSLLGQGSTNYGYTFGSGTRLTVV.

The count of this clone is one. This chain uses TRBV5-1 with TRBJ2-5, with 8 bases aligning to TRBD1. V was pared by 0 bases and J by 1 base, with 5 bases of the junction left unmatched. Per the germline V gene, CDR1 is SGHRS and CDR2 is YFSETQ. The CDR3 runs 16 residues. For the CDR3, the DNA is TGCGCCAGCAGCTTGGGCCCGACAGGGGCCCAAGAGACCCAGTACTTC. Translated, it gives CASSLGPTGAQETQYF.

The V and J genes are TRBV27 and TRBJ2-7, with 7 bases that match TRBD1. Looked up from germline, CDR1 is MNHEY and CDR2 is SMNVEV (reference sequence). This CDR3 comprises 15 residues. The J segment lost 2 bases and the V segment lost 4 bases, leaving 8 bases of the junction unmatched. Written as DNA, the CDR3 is TGTGCCAGCAGTTCGGCCGGGACAGTACCCTACGAGCAGTACTTC. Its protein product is CASSSAGTVPYEQYF.

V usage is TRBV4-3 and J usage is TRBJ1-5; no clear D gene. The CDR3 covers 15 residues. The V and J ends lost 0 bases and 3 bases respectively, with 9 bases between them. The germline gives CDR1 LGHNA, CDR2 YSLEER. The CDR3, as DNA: TGCGCCAGCAGCCAAGATACCGGTACCAATCAGCCCCAGCATTTT. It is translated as CASSQDTGTNQPQHF.

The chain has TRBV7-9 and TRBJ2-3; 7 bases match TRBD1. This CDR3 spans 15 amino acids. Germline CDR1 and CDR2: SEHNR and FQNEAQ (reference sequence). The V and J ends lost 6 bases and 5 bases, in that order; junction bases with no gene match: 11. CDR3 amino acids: CASRFRDRPRDTQYF. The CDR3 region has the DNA TGTGCCAGCAGATTCCGGGACAGACCACGAGATACGCAGTATTTT.

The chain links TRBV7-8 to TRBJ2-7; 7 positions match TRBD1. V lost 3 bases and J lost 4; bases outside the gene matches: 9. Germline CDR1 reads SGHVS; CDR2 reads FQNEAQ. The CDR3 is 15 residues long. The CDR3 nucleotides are TGTGCCAGCAGCTTGAGAGGGGGCAGTGGTTACGAGCAGTACTTC. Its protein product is CASSLRGGSGYEQYF.

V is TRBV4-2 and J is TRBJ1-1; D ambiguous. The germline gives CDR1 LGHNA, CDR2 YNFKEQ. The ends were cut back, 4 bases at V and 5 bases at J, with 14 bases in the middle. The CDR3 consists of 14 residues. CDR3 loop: CASSLGPTGTEAFF. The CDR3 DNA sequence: TGTGCCAGCAGCCTAGGTCCGACGGGGACTGAAGCTTTCTTT.

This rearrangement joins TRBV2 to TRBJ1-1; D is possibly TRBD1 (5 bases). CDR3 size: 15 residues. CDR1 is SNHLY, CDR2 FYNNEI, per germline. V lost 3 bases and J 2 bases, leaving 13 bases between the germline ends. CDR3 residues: CASSDNTGVNTEAFF. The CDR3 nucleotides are TGTGCCAGCAGTGATAACACGGGGGTCAACACTGAAGCTTTCTTT.

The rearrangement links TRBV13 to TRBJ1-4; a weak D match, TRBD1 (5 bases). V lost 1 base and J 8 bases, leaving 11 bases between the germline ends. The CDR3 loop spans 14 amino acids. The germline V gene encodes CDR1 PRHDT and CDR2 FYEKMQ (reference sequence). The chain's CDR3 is CASSLAREDEKLFF. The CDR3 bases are TGTGCCAGCAGCTTAGCCAGGGAAGACGAAAAACTGTTTTTT.

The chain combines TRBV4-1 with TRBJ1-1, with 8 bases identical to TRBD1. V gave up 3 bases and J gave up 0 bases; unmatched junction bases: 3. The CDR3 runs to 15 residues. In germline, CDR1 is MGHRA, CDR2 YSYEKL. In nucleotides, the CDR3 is TGCGCCAGCAGCCATGCGGACAGGGTGAACACTGAAGCTTTCTTT. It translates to CASSHADRVNTEAFF.

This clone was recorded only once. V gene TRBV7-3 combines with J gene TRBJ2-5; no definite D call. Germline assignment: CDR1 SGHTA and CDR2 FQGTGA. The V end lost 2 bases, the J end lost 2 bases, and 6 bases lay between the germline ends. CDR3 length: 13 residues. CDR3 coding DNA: TGTGCCAGCAGCTTAGCGCCGCAAGAGACCCAGTACTTC. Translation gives CASSLAPQETQYF.

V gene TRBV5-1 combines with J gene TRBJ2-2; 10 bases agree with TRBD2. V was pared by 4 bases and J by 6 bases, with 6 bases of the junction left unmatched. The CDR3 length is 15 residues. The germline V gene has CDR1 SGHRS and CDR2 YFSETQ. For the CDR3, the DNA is TGCGCCAGCAGCCCAGCGGGGGGGAAGTCCGGGGAGCTGTTTTTT. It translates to CASSPAGGKSGELFF.

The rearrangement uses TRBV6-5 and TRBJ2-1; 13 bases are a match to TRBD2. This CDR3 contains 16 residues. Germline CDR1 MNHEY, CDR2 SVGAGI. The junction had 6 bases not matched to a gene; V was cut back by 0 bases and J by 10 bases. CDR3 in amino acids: CASSYSRTSGGGEQFF. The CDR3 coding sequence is TGTGCCAGCAGTTACTCCAGGACTAGCGGGGGAGGGGAGCAGTTCTTC.